This passage covers 8 T cell receptor beta chains from one sample sequenced in a study of cytomegalovirus exposure and HLA in healthy donors. Researchers ran the PCR with 60 Vbeta and 13 Jbeta primers. Clones were read by immunoSEQ multiplex PCR, and TCRdb kept only the in-frame ones, dropping some. The sample comprises 80,000 or so clones, roughly 65% of which are singletons, and 4% to 4.5% rests with the top ten. The sample taken for sequencing was PBMCs. These receptors originate from a male donor in good health and CMV-seropositive.

The V gene is TRBV14, the J gene TRBJ2-7; 9 bases agree with TRBD2. CDR1 and CDR2 from the germline V gene are SGHDN and FVKESK. The J segment lost 4 bases and the V segment lost 1 base, leaving 5 bases of the junction unmatched. The CDR3 has 15 amino acids. CDR3 coding DNA: TGTGCCAGCAGCCAAGTTGCGGGAGGGCGTTACGAGCAGTACTTC. Translation gives CASSQVAGGRYEQYF.

J is TRBJ2-5 and V is TRBV29-1, with 7 bases fitting TRBD1. CDR3 length equals 15 residues. J lost 11 bases, V lost 4 bases, and 19 bases had no gene match. The germline V gene encodes CDR1 SQVTM and CDR2 ANQGSEA. In nucleotides, the CDR3 is TGCAGCGTTGCGACCTACAGGGGTGGGACGGGTGAGCAGTACTTC. It is translated as CSVATYRGGTGEQYF.

This clone was observed a handful of times. The chain uses TRBV5-6 and TRBJ1-2; perhaps TRBD1 as D (6 bases). Germline assignment: CDR1 SGHDT and CDR2 YYEEEE. Trimming took off 0 bases at V and 3 bases at J, with 12 bases between the two ends. This CDR3 is built from 15 residues. The CDR3 region has the DNA TGTGCCAGCAGCTTGGCGGGGGGCTCCGACTATGGCTACACCTTC. Its translation: CASSLAGGSDYGYTF.

V and J are TRBV6-1 and TRBJ2-5; TRBD2 agrees at 7 bases. Germline CDR1 reads MNHNS; CDR2 reads SASEGT. The CDR3 runs to 13 residues. Unmatched junction bases numbered 4, after V lost 9 bases and J lost 0 bases. Here the CDR3 reads CASLGGYQETQYF. CDR3 DNA sequence: TGTGCCAGTCTGGGGGGGTACCAAGAGACCCAGTACTTC.

This clone was counted a single time. The V call is TRBV29-1, the J call TRBJ1-2; TRBD1 might be the D (6 bases). Germline V gene lookup returns CDR1 SQVTM and CDR2 ANQGSEA. Trimming pared 3 bases from V and 6 bases from J, leaving 8 bases between. The CDR3 covers 11 residues. The CDR3 loop is CSVEKGDGYTF. The CDR3 nucleotides are TGCAGCGTTGAGAAGGGGGATGGCTACACCTTC.

The chain joins TRBV11-1 to TRBJ2-2, with TRBD1 matching over 10 bases. Germline V lookup: CDR1 SGHAT, CDR2 FQDESV (reference sequence). The CDR3 is made up of 16 amino acids. The trim removed 5 bases at V and 7 bases at J, leaving 10 bases unmatched. The CDR3 sequence is CASSRRRDRGGGELFF. CDR3 coding DNA: TGTGCCAGCAGCCGACGCCGGGACAGGGGTGGCGGGGAGCTGTTTTTT.

V and J are TRBV28 and TRBJ2-1; weak D call: TRBD2 (5 bases). The CDR3 covers 16 residues. Trimming stripped 5 bases from V and 3 bases from J, with 17 bases between. The germline gives CDR1 MDHEN, CDR2 SYDVKM. CDR3 DNA sequence: TGTGCCAGCAGTCTCGCGGGTGCCCGGGGCTACAATGAGCAGTTCTTC. As protein: CASSLAGARGYNEQFF.

V and J are TRBV7-9 and TRBJ2-7, with 7 bases aligning to TRBD1. The CDR3 totals 14 residues. Germline V CDR1 and CDR2: SEHNR, FQNEAQ (reference sequence). The ends lost 5 bases at V and 4 bases at J; junction bases unmatched: 8. The CDR3 DNA reads TGTGCCAGCAGCCTAGAGGGGGCGGAGTACGAGCAGTACTTC. This translates into CASSLEGAEYEQYF.